This paragraph covers one T cell receptor beta chain sequence. The specificity of this receptor is unknown. Base qualities are not recorded, but no much larger clone differs from it by a single base. CDR1 and CDR2, looked up from the germline V gene, are MDHEN and SYDVKM. The CDR3 contains 15 residues, cysteine and phenylalanine counted. Just CDR3 DNA is preserved here, 45 bases in frame from base 1. V loses 7 bases, J loses 8 bases, and the germline ends lie 23 bases apart. Stable Graves' hyperthyroidism was defined as the absence of progression to ophthalmopathy over 18 months of follow-up. Hyperthyroidism patients were newly diagnosed, with disease duration under 2 months, and aged 18 to 65 years. Exclusion was applied to patients with uncontrolled infections, other autoimmune diseases, pregnancy or lactation. Diagnoses relied on clinical symptoms, serum thyroxine and TRAb, thyroid ultrasound and orbital computed tomography. PBMCs were separated from roughly 10 ml of fresh peripheral blood using Ficoll-Paque density gradient centrifugation. Total RNA was extracted with Trizol reagent, and quality was checked on an Agilent 2100 Bioanalyzer.

These data belong to a study of T cells in Graves' hyperthyroidism and ophthalmopathy (dated by TCRdb to the late 2010s). In terms of the full investigation: Peripheral blood samples were taken at initial diagnosis, before any treatment was given. TCR V-J signatures able to tell the groups apart were searched for in a discovery cohort of 90 to 100 patients, of whom more than 40 had Graves' ophthalmopathy and 57 had stable Graves' hyperthyroidism. An independent validation cohort of under 20 hyperthyroidism patients and approximately 17 patients who later progressed to ophthalmopathy tested prospective prediction of ophthalmopathy. The 100 discovery patients were randomly divided into training and test sets at a 7:3 ratio. The study also compared thyroid tissue and blood T-cell repertoires from about 6 Graves' hyperthyroidism patients. After sampling, hyperthyroidism patients received methimazole starting at 30 mg daily, and ophthalmopathy patients received high-dose intravenous methylprednisolone. The paper reports TCR Vbeta CDR3 sequencing of more than 120 peripheral blood samples: around 45 ophthalmopathy, around 80 hyperthyroidism and around 17 progressor patients.

Summary of the overall study and its limitations: In validation, progression to ophthalmopathy was predicted by the model with 70.59% sensitivity and 72.22% specificity, a median of about 6.4 months before onset. In cross-validation, a model built on a 13 V-J signature told ophthalmopathy apart from stable hyperthyroidism with about 90% sensitivity and about 81% specificity, and in testing the same model reached 80%/75%. Sample size was not statistically predetermined, and investigators were not blinded to group allocation. Most expanded thyroid clonotypes (frequency above 0.001) were also found in blood, which suggests that blood repertoires may mirror thyroid immune responses.

The TCR beta CDR3 regions were amplified from RNA transcripts. The TCR CDR3 was subjected to a first round of RT-PCR using the HTBI primer set and the Qiagen OneStep RT-PCR kit. Libraries were constructed in a second round of multiplex PCR, after which size selection and purification were performed. The libraries were sequenced on an Illumina HiSeq2000 using paired-end 100 bp reads. The authors' analysis ran thus. Raw data were processed with SOAPnuke, discarding reads with adapters, uncalled bases, mean Phred below 15, or no exact constant-primer or identifier match. COPE v1.2.5 was used to merge the high-quality paired reads, and each unique nucleotide sequence was defined as a clonotype. Clonotypes were aligned to IMGT TRBV, TRBD and TRBJ reference segments using MiTCR v1.1. The analysis was restricted to V-J combinations with a frequency above 0.0001, which together covered 99% to 99.2% of the repertoires. A TCS score was defined as the ratio of F50 (clonal expansion) to E x V (chaos), with BLOSUM62-based TCRdist applied between CDR3 peptides within each V-J. Welch's t-statistics and random forest reduced roughly 540 V-J features to roughly 13, which were used in a naive Bayes classifier (R e1071). The public reads were quality trimmed at Q25 with fastp and then assembled into clones with MiXCR by TCRdb, keeping productive beta chains. Each CDR3 protein appears once, grouped with its most common genes and DNA. TCRdb, not the original authors, processed these V and J calls. The sample data list 300,000 to 350,000 distinct CDR3 sequences, and 15% to 20% of these were observed just once. The top ten constitute around 50% of the sample.

The clonotype was recovered from a woman aged 50 to 60 with Graves' hyperthyroidism. Rearrangement joined TRBV28 to TRBJ1-2; the D region possibly corresponds to TRBD1 (6 bases align). The specimen sequenced was blood. The CDR3 protein: CASTKGGGLLGGYTF. The DNA sequence is given as TGTGCCAGCACTAAGGGGGGGGGGCTACTAGGAGGCTACACCTTC.